Presented here are 18 T cell receptor beta chains from one specimen sequenced in a study of T cell changes during pregnancy in multiple sclerosis. The table came from immunoSEQ multiplex PCR; TCRdb's copy has only in-frame clones and leaves some out. The table has tens of thousands of clones, around nine tenths seen once. The material sequenced was CD4+ T cells from peripheral blood mononuclear cells, taken before pregnancy. These receptors were collected from a female donor with multiple sclerosis, enrolled in a pregnancy study.

The chain is built from TRBV7-6 and TRBJ1-2, with D uncertain. Germline V lookup: CDR1 SGHVS, CDR2 FNYEAQ. This CDR3 is 14 amino acids long. V lost 5 bases and J 2 bases, leaving 12 bases between the germline ends. The CDR3: CASSLSGKNYGYTF. For the CDR3, the DNA is TGTGCCAGCAGCCTATCGGGGAAGAACTATGGCTACACCTTC.

This chain links TRBV7-8 with TRBJ2-3, with a weak D call TRBD1 (5 bases). The CDR3 extends over 15 amino acids. Trimming took 1 base from V and 4 from J, leaving 12 bases between them. Germline V CDR1 and CDR2: SGHVS, FQNEAQ. In DNA form, the CDR3 reads TGTGCCAGCAGCTTAGGACAGTTAAGGGCAGATACGCAGTATTTT. Protein product: CASSLGQLRADTQYF. The full variable domain, rest sourced from reference TRBV7-8 and TRBJ2-3, is GAGVSQSPRYKVAKRGQDVALRCDPISGHVSLFWYQQALGQGPEFLTYFQNEAQLDKSGLPSDRFFAERPEGSVSTLKIQRTQQEDSAVYLCASSLGQLRADTQYFGPGTRLTVL.

The rearrangement joins TRBV6-5 to TRBJ1-2; 7 bases line up with TRBD1. Germline-derived CDR1 and CDR2 are MNHEY and SVGAGI. The V and J ends lost 7 bases and 3 bases, in that order; junction bases with no gene match: 8. There are 14 residues in the CDR3. This CDR3 is CASTTGPKDYGYTF. In nucleotides, the CDR3 is TGTGCCAGCACGACAGGGCCCAAAGACTATGGCTACACCTTC.

This sequence joins TRBV4-1 and TRBJ1-3; D gene uncertain. V lost 2 bases, J lost 3 bases, and 11 bases lay in between. The germline CDR1 and CDR2 sequences are MGHRA and YSYEKL. This CDR3 has 15 residues. The CDR3 sequence is CASSQPWRVGNTIYF. The DNA for the CDR3 is TGCGCCAGCAGCCAACCCTGGAGGGTTGGAAACACCATATATTTT.

This clone was seen a few times. The V call is TRBV10-3, the J call TRBJ1-1, with D possibly TRBD1 on 5 matching bases. The CDR3 is 14 residues long. V was clipped by 7 bases and J by 0 bases, with 12 bases between them. Per the germline V gene, CDR1 is ENHRY and CDR2 is SYGVKD. The CDR3 DNA follows: TGTGCCATCACGGCAGGGATCATGAACACTGAAGCTTTCTTT. Translating it yields CAITAGIMNTEAFF.

V gene TRBV7-2 combines with J gene TRBJ1-2; 10 nucleotides line up with TRBD1. Germline V gives CDR1 SGHTA, CDR2 FQGNSA. V lost 6 bases to trimming and J lost 8 bases; unmatched junction nucleotides: 9. The CDR3 length is 14 residues. DNA of the CDR3: TGTGCCAGCAGTCGGGACAGGGGCCCCTCGGGCTACACCTTC. It codes for CASSRDRGPSGYTF.

This rearrangement joins TRBV9 to TRBJ2-1; TRBD2 matches 9 bases. There are 15 residues in the CDR3. The germline V gene has CDR1 SGDLS and CDR2 YYNGEE. V shed 3 bases and J 3 bases; nucleotides not matched to a gene: 4. CDR3 amino acids: CASSARLADYNEQFF. CDR3 sequence (DNA): TGTGCCAGCAGCGCGAGACTAGCGGACTACAATGAGCAGTTCTTC.

The rearrangement links TRBV27 to TRBJ1-5; D might be TRBD1 (6 bases). Germline V gene data show CDR1 as MNHEY and CDR2 as SMNVEV (reference sequence). V lost 3 bases and J lost 4, with 13 bases in between. CDR3 length: 15 amino acids. The CDR3 coding sequence is TGTGCCAGCAGTTTGACCCCGGACAGAAATCAGCCCCAGCATTTT. Protein: CASSLTPDRNQPQHF.

V gene TRBV5-4 combines with J gene TRBJ1-3; 8 positions agree with TRBD1. The J segment lost 4 bases and the V segment lost 1 base, leaving 4 bases of the junction unmatched. CDR1 and CDR2 from the germline V gene are SGHNT and YYREEE (reference sequence). The CDR3 loop spans 15 amino acids. The CDR3 nucleotides are TGTGCCAGCAGCTTGCCACAGGGGGAAGGAAACACCATATATTTT. This gives the protein CASSLPQGEGNTIYF.

V gene TRBV4-1 combines with J gene TRBJ2-3; 7 nucleotides align to TRBD2. The CDR3 has 16 residues. Germline V CDR1 and CDR2: MGHRA, YSYEKL. J lost 0 bases, V lost 0 bases, and 3 bases had no gene match. As DNA, the CDR3 is TGCGCCAGCAGCCAAGAGGAGGGACTAAGCACAGATACGCAGTATTTT. Translated, it gives CASSQEEGLSTDTQYF.

The chain uses TRBV19 and TRBJ2-3, with 7 bases fitting TRBD2. Losses at the gene ends were 7 bases for V and 2 bases for J; bases not matched to a gene: 6. The germline CDR1 and CDR2 sequences are LNHDA and SQIVND (reference sequence). The CDR3 sequence is 14 residues long. CDR3 protein: CASTPGGHTDTQYF. The CDR3 DNA sequence: TGTGCCAGTACCCCGGGAGGCCACACAGATACGCAGTATTTT.

The V and J genes are TRBV29-1 and TRBJ2-7, with TRBD2 as a possible D gene (5 bases). Germline lookup yields CDR1 SQVTM and CDR2 ANQGSEA. Between the trimmed V and J ends, which lost 4 bases and 6 bases, there was a span of 10 bases. This CDR3 comprises 11 residues. The CDR3 bases are TGCAGCGTTGCTGAGGGTGCCGAGCAGTACTTC. It is translated as CSVAEGAEQYF.

The V and J genes are TRBV5-1 and TRBJ2-3; 11 bases map to TRBD2. CDR3 length: 14 amino acids. The ends lost 3 bases at V and 6 bases at J; junction bases unmatched: 3. Germline CDR1 is SGHRS and CDR2 is YFSETQ. CDR3 DNA: TGCGCCAGCAGCTATAGCGGGAGGGAGGATACGCAGTATTTT. It encodes CASSYSGREDTQYF.

This clone appeared a single time. This chain links TRBV6-5 with TRBJ1-2; D call uncertain. V lost 0 bases to trimming and J lost 5 bases, with 13 bases between them. Germline CDR1 is MNHEY and CDR2 is SVGAGI. This CDR3 region has 15 residues. DNA for the CDR3: TGTGCCAGCAGTTACTCGGACGGGAATCTGTATGGCTACACCTTC. It translates to CASSYSDGNLYGYTF.

V gene TRBV2 combines with J gene TRBJ1-1; D not certain. Germline V CDR1 and CDR2: SNHLY, FYNNEI. Deletions cut 8 bases from V and 1 base from J, with 11 bases between. This CDR3 has 13 residues. CDR3 amino acids: CASGPSENTEAFF. In DNA, the CDR3 is TGTGCCAGCGGGCCCAGTGAGAACACTGAAGCTTTCTTT.

J is TRBJ1-2 and V is TRBV4-3, with D hard to call. The germline V gene has CDR1 LGHNA and CDR2 YSLEER. This CDR3 comprises 16 residues. V was pared by 2 bases and J by 6 bases, with 19 bases between. The CDR3 sequence is CASSQSSGFPPDGYTF. The CDR3 coding sequence is TGCGCCAGCAGCCAATCTTCGGGATTTCCCCCCGATGGCTACACCTTC.

The chain combines TRBV11-1 with TRBJ2-2, with 9 bases that match TRBD1. Trimming removed 1 base from V and 5 bases from J; junction bases left unmatched: 2. CDR1 and CDR2 from the germline V gene are SGHAT and FQDESV (reference sequence). There are 15 residues in the CDR3. CDR3 nucleotide sequence: TGTGCCAGCAGCTTAGAACAGGGGGCGACCGGGGAGCTGTTTTTT. It codes for CASSLEQGATGELFF.

The chain uses TRBV11-2 and TRBJ1-1; 8 nucleotides align to TRBD1. V lost 5 bases to trimming and J lost 1 base; unmatched junction nucleotides: 9. The CDR3 has 16 residues. Germline CDR1 is SGHAT and CDR2 is FQNNGV. The CDR3 reads CASSKFKGQGNTEAFF. For the CDR3, the DNA is TGTGCCAGCAGCAAATTTAAAGGACAGGGGAACACTGAAGCTTTCTTT.